The 17 T cell receptor beta chains listed next were all sequenced from one sample in a study of T-cell memory formation after mild COVID-19. TCRdb ran MiXCR on the 5' RACE reads and lists one entry per CDR3 protein. The data show about 390,000 distinct CDR3 sequences, under 25% seen once. What was sequenced was PBMCs or a T cell subset sorted from them (not recorded which). The receptor set was obtained from an adult woman who had mild COVID-19 (a few samples of this study predate the infection). Cell type and time point are not known.

This chain joins TRBV11-2 and TRBJ1-4; D is unclear. From germline, CDR1 is SGHAT and CDR2 FQNNGV. The CDR3 totals 16 residues. Trimming removed 6 bases at V and 7 bases at J, with 21 bases between. The CDR3 region has the DNA TGTGCCAGCAGTAACAACCCCGGAAGGCATGGTGAAAAACTGTTTTTT. Translation: CASSNNPGRHGEKLFF.

V usage is TRBV2 and J usage is TRBJ2-7; possibly TRBD2 for D (6 bases). Trimming cost V 7 bases and J 2 bases, with 9 bases left between them. The CDR3 sequence is 12 residues long. The germline gives CDR1 SNHLY, CDR2 FYNNEI. CDR3 amino acids: CASKGGAYEQYF. In DNA, the CDR3 is TGTGCCAGCAAAGGCGGGGCCTACGAGCAGTACTTC.

This clonotype has a handful of counts. The V call is TRBV4-3, the J call TRBJ2-7; possible D gene TRBD2, 6 bases. CDR3 size: 15 residues. The ends were cut back, 1 base at V and 2 bases at J, with 12 bases in the middle. From germline, CDR1 is LGHNA and CDR2 YSLEER. The CDR3 DNA sequence: TGCGCCAGCAGCCAAGTTGTAGCGGCCGCCTACGAGCAGTACTTC. As protein: CASSQVVAAAYEQYF.

This clonotype was counted only a few times. The gene calls are TRBV6-4 and TRBJ2-1, with D unresolved. The CDR3 sequence is 17 residues long. Germline V lookup: CDR1 MRHNA, CDR2 SNTAGT. V was clipped by 0 bases and J by 2 bases, with 14 bases between them. As DNA, the CDR3 is TGTGCCAGCAGTGACTCGATCACGGGTGCAACCTACAATGAGCAGTTCTTC. It codes for CASSDSITGATYNEQFF.

This clonotype was seen more than once but under ten times. The V and J genes are TRBV9 and TRBJ1-2, with D unclear. Deletions cut 5 bases from V and 2 bases from J, with 7 bases between. The CDR3 spans 12 residues. Germline lookup yields CDR1 SGDLS and CDR2 YYNGEE. CDR3 loop: CASSVRNYGYTF. Written as DNA, the CDR3 is TGTGCCAGCAGTGTGAGAAACTATGGCTACACCTTC. The whole variable domain, filled in from reference TRBV9 and TRBJ1-2, reads DSGVTQTPKHLITATGQRVTLRCSPRSGDLSVYWYQQSLDQGLQFLIQYYNGEERAKGNILERFSAQQFPDLHSELNLSSLELGDSALYFCASSVRNYGYTFGSGTRLTVV.

This clonotype showed up just a few times. CDR3 sequence reads: CASSFPGANTEAFF. The DNA for the CDR3 is TGTGCCAGCAGTTTTCCGGGGGCGAACACTGAAGCTTTCTTT. This chain joins TRBV27 and TRBJ1-1, with D possibly TRBD1 on 6 matching bases. The CDR3 length is 14 residues. Trimming stripped 3 bases from V and 1 base from J, with 9 bases between. CDR1 is MNHEY and CDR2 is SMNVEV in the germline V gene (reference sequence).

This sequence joins TRBV29-1 and TRBJ1-4, with unresolved D. This CDR3 has 14 residues. V was cut by 3 bases and J by 5 bases, with 13 bases left in between. CDR1 is SQVTM and CDR2 is ANQGSEA in the germline V gene. The CDR3 protein is CSVESGGSNEKLFF. For the CDR3, the DNA is TGCAGCGTTGAGTCTGGAGGGAGCAATGAAAAACTGTTTTTT.

The chain links TRBV12-3 or TRBV12-4 to TRBJ2-7; 10 nucleotides match TRBD1. This CDR3 region has 16 residues. V gave up 5 bases and J gave up 3 bases; unmatched junction bases: 10. The CDR3 reads CASSIPGQGIVYEQYF. In DNA form, the CDR3 reads TGTGCCAGCAGTATCCCGGGACAGGGGATTGTCTACGAGCAGTACTTC.

A few counts support this clonotype. The chain employs TRBV7-8 and TRBJ1-1; D is uncertain. The length of the CDR3 is 14 residues. The germline V and J ends were trimmed by 4 bases and 0 bases, with 9 bases remaining between them. The germline V gene encodes CDR1 SGHVS and CDR2 FQNEAQ. The CDR3: CASSSARLNTEAFF. The DNA of the CDR3 is TGTGCCAGCAGCTCCGCCCGATTGAACACTGAAGCTTTCTTT.

A few counts support this clonotype. V gene TRBV5-6 combines with J gene TRBJ2-1; D uncertain. From germline, CDR1 is SGHDT and CDR2 YYEEEE. This CDR3 spans 14 amino acids. V gave up 3 bases and J gave up 6 bases, with 13 bases separating them. The CDR3 is CASSWPGVFNEQFF. Written as DNA, the CDR3 is TGTGCCAGCAGCTGGCCAGGCGTATTCAATGAGCAGTTCTTC.

This clonotype was counted a few times. This chain links TRBV6-6 with TRBJ1-2, with D possibly being TRBD1 (5 bases). The V gene's germline CDR1 is MNHNY and CDR2 SVGAGI (reference sequence). The CDR3 runs 15 residues. Deletions cut 0 bases from V and 0 bases from J, with 8 bases between. The CDR3 bases are TGTGCCAGCAGTTACTCGACGGGGCCTAACTATGGCTACACCTTC. Amino acid sequence: CASSYSTGPNYGYTF.

CDR3 sequence: CASSFSGGQETQYF. CDR3 sequence (DNA): TGCGCCAGCAGCTTTAGCGGGGGCCAAGAGACCCAGTACTTC. The V call is TRBV5-1, the J call TRBJ2-5, with TRBD2 matching 9 bases. The CDR3 loop spans 14 amino acids. Germline V lookup: CDR1 SGHRS, CDR2 YFSETQ. V dropped 2 bases and J dropped 1; count of bases not matched to a gene: 0.

This clonotype was seen more than once but under ten times. V usage is TRBV12-3 or TRBV12-4 and J usage is TRBJ2-3; D gene ambiguous. V lost 1 base to trimming and J lost 6 bases, with 11 bases between them. CDR3 length: 14 amino acids. CDR3 loop: CASSLGHEKDTQYF. The CDR3 nucleotides are TGTGCCAGCAGTTTAGGCCACGAGAAGGATACGCAGTATTTT.

This clonotype has ten or more counts. CDR3 in amino acids: CASSFTGGSYNEQFF. CDR3 nucleotides: TGTGCCAGCAGTTTTACAGGGGGCTCCTACAATGAGCAGTTCTTC. The chain uses TRBV6-6 and TRBJ2-1, with 8 bases aligning to TRBD1. The V gene's germline CDR1 is MNHNY and CDR2 SVGAGI (reference sequence). This CDR3 is 15 amino acids long. Trimming at V came to 4 bases and at J to 0 bases, leaving 2 bases not matched to a gene.

This chain connects TRBV7-2 to TRBJ1-2; TRBD1 matches at 9 bases. The ends lost 1 base at V and 7 bases at J; junction bases unmatched: 7. The CDR3 totals 15 residues. Germline values: CDR1 SGHTA, CDR2 FQGNSA. The DNA of the CDR3 is TGTGCCAGCAGCTTAGGGGCCCGACAGGGGGGTGGCTACACCTTC. As protein: CASSLGARQGGGYTF.

A remark on this clonotype: Just one base apart from a much larger clone, this may be a read error. The V and J genes are TRBV20-1 and TRBJ2-3, with D maybe TRBD2 (5 bases). CDR1 DFQATT and CDR2 SNEGSKA come from the germline V gene (reference sequence). The CDR3 contains 16 residues. DNA for the CDR3: TGCAGTGCTAGAGATCCGGAGCGGCCTAGCACAGATAAGCAGTATTTT. It yields the protein CSARDPERPSTDKQYF.

The table lists this clonotype with a few counts. The chain carries TRBV29-1 and TRBJ2-7, with 8 bases aligning to TRBD2. This CDR3 has 15 residues. Germline trimming cut 0 bases from V and 2 bases from J; bases unmatched to any gene: 6. Looked up from germline, CDR1 is SQVTM and CDR2 is ANQGSEA. This CDR3 is CSVEDFAGGAYEQYF. CDR3 in DNA: TGCAGCGTTGAAGATTTTGCCGGGGGGGCCTACGAGCAGTACTTC.